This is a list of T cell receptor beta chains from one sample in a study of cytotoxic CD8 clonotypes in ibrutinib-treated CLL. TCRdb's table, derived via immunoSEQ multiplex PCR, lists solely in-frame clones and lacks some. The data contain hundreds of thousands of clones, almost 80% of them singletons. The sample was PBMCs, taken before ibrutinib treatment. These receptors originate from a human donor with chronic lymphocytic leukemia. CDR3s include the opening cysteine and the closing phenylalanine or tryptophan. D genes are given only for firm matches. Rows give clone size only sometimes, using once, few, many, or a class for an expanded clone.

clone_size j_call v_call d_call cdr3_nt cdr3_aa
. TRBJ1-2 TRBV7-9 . TGTGCCAGCAGCCCCGCCGCTCCTAGTTATGGCTACACCTTC CASSPAAPSYGYTF
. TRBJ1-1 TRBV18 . TGTGCCAGCTCACCACAGGTTGATCTGAACACTGAAGCTTTCTTT CASSPQVDLNTEAFF
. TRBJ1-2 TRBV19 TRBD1 TGTGCCAGTAGTACACAGGGGGGAAGCACCTATGGCTACACCTTC CASSTQGGSTYGYTF
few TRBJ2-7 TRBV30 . TGTGCCTGGAGTAAGAAGGCCGGAGCGAACGAGCAGTACTTC CAWSKKAGANEQYF
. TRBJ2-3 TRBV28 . TGTGCCAGCAGCTCCCCCCCGGGAGTGGCAGATACGCAGTATTTT CASSSPPGVADTQYF
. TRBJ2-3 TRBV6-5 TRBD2 TGTGCCAGGAGGGTCGCATTAGCGGGAACCGATACGCAGTATTTT CARRVALAGTDTQYF
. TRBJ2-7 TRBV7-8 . TGTGCCAGCAGCCAAGGGGATATCAAGCCCTACGAGCAGTACTTC CASSQGDIKPYEQYF
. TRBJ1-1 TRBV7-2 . TGTGCCAGCAGTGTAGGCTTCCCCACTGAAGCTTTCTTT CASSVGFPTEAFF
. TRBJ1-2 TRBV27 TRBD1 TGTGCCAGCAGTTTACGAGGGACAGGGGTTATCTATGGCTACACCTTC CASSLRGTGVIYGYTF
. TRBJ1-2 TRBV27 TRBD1 TGTGCCAGCAGACGGACAGGGCACTTTCTCGACGAGCTGGGCTACACCTTC CASRRTGHFLDELGYTF
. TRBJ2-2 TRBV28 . TGTGCCAGCAGTTCTCCCGGGTCGGACACCGGGGAGCTGTTTTTT CASSSPGSDTGELFF
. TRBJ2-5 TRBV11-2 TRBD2 TGTGCCAGCAGCCCGCTCACACTAGCGGGAGTGATTGAGACCCAGTACTTC CASSPLTLAGVIETQYF
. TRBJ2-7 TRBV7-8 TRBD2 TGTGCCAGCAGCTTGGGACTAGCGGGAGGAACCGAGCAGTACTTC CASSLGLAGGTEQYF
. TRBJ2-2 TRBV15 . TGTGCCACCAGCAGAGGACGACTCGCGAACACCGGGGAGCTGTTTTTT CATSRGRLANTGELFF
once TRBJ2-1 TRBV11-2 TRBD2 TGTGCCAGCAGCCCATCAAGCGGGAGGGTGGCTGAGCAGTTCTTC CASSPSSGRVAEQFF
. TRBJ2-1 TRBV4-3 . TGCGCCAGCAGCCAATGGACTAATTCAAATGAGCAGTTCTTC CASSQWTNSNEQFF
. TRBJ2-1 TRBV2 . TGTGCCAGCAGTGAAGGGACACAATACAATGAGCAGTTCTTC CASSEGTQYNEQFF
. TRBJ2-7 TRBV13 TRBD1 TGTGCCAGCAGCATGGGACAGTCCACCTACGAGCAGTACTTC CASSMGQSTYEQYF
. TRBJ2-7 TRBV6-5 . TGTGCCAGCAGTGGAACAGCGAGCTCCTACGAGCAGTACTTC CASSGTASSYEQYF
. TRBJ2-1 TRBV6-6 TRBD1 TGTGCCAGCAGCGCCGGGACAGGGGGATACAATGAGCAGTTCTTC CASSAGTGGYNEQFF
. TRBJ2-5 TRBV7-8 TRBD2 TGTGCCAGCAGCTGGGGGGGGGAGACCCAGTACTTC CASSWGGETQYF
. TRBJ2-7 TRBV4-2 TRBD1 TGTGCCAGCAGCCAGGACAGGGGGCTGTACGAGCAGTACTTC CASSQDRGLYEQYF
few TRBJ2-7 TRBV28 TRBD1 TGTGCCAGCACGGGACAGGGGTTCTACGAGCAGTACTTC CASTGQGFYEQYF
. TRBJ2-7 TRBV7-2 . TGTGCCAGCAGCACCCGGACAGAAGCCTACGAGCAGTACTTC CASSTRTEAYEQYF
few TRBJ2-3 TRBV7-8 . TGTGCCAGCAGCTTTCTAGCAGCGGATACGCAGTATTTT CASSFLAADTQYF
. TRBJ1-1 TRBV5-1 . TGCGCCAGCAGCTTGACGACAGGTAGTGTCTCTGAAGCTTTCTTT CASSLTTGSVSEAFF
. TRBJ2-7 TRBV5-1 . TGCGCCAGCAGCTTGCGCCCGGGCGGCGAGCAGTACTTC CASSLRPGGEQYF
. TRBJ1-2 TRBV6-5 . TGTGCCAGCAGCTGGGGGGATTTGTCCGGCTACACCTTC CASSWGDLSGYTF
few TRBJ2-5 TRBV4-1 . TGCGCCAGCAGCCAAGAACTCTTTCAAGAGACCCAGTACTTC CASSQELFQETQYF
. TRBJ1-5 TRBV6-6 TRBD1 TGTGCCAGCAGGCAAACAGGGGAGGGTCAGCCCCAGCATTTT CASRQTGEGQPQHF
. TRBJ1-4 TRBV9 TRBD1 TGTGCCAGTACCCGGAGCGCAGGGGGCAATGAAAAACTGTTTTTT CASTRSAGGNEKLFF
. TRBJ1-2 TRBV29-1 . TGCAGCTTCCGCTGGGGGGAAAACTATGGCTACACCTTC CSFRWGENYGYTF
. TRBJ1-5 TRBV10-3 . TGTGCCATCAGCGCGGTCAATAGCAATCAGCCCCAGCATTTT CAISAVNSNQPQHF
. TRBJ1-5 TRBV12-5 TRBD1 TGTGCTAGTGGTCCGCGAACCAAAAATGACAGGGGCCCCCAGCCCCAGCATTTT CASGPRTKNDRGPQPQHF
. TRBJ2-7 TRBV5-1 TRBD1 TGCGCCAGCAGCTGGGACAGGGTGTTGACCTACGAGCAGTACTTC CASSWDRVLTYEQYF
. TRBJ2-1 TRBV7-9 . TGTGCCAGCAGCCTAAGCAGCTCCTACAATGAGCAGTTCTTC CASSLSSSYNEQFF
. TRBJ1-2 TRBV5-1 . TGCGCCAGCAGCTTTTCCAGCTCCGACCATGGCTACACCTTC CASSFSSSDHGYTF
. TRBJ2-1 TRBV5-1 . TGCGCCAGCAGCTTGGCACTAGAACTCCACAATGAGCAGTTCTTC CASSLALELHNEQFF
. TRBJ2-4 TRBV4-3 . TGCGCCAGCAGCCAAACGGCCAGGGGAGCTGCCAAAAACATTCAGTACTTC CASSQTARGAAKNIQYF
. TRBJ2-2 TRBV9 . TGTGCCAGCAGCGTAGGGGCCCGCCCCGGGGAGCTGTTTTTT CASSVGARPGELFF
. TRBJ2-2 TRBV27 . TGTGCCAGCAGTTTATTTGGGCTCGGGGAGCTGTTTTTT CASSLFGLGELFF
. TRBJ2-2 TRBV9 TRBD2 TGTGCCAGCAGCGTAGCTGCTAGCGGGAGGTCCGGGGAGCTGTTTTTT CASSVAASGRSGELFF
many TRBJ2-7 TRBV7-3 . TGTGCCAGCAGCTTACGTCCAGGGCTCTACCACGAGCAGTACTTC CASSLRPGLYHEQYF
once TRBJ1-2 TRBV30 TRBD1 TGTGCCTGGAGACAGGGGCGCTCGCCGAGGGGGATGAACTATGGCTACACCTTC CAWRQGRSPRGMNYGYTF
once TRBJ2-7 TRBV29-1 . TGCAGCGTTGTTCACCTTCCAACCTACGAGCAGTACTTC CSVVHLPTYEQYF
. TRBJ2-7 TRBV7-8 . TGTGCCAGCAGCTTAACGACAGGGACTACCTACGAGCAGTACTTC CASSLTTGTTYEQYF
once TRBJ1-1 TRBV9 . TGTGCCAGCAGCGTAGAGGGCGCGAGGACTGAAGCTTTCTTT CASSVEGARTEAFF
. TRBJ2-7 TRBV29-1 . TGCAGCGTTGGCGGCGGAGGGCCCCACATGGGCGAGCAGTACTTC CSVGGGGPHMGEQYF
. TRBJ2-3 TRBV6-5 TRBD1 TGTGCCAGCAGGGAATCAGGGGGTGTGACAGATACGCAGTATTTT CASRESGGVTDTQYF